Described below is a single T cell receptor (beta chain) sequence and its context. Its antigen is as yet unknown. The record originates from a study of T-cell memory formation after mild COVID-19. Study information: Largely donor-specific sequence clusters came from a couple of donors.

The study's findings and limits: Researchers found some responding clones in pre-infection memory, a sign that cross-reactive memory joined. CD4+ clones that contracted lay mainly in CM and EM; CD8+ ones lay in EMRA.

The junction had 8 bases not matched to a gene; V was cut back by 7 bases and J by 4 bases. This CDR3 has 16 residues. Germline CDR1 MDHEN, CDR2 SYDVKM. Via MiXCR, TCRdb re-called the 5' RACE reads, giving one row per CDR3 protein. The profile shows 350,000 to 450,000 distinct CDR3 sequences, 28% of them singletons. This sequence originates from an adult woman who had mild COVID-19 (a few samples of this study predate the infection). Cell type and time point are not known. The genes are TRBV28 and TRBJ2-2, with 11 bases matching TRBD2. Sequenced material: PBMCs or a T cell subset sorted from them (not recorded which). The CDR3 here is CASTISLAGGTGELFF. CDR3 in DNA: TGTGCCAGCACCATCTCCCTAGCGGGAGGCACCGGGGAGCTGTTTTTT.